This paragraph covers one T cell receptor (beta chain) sequence. This record comes from a study of T cell changes during pregnancy in multiple sclerosis. Method: immunoSEQ multiplex PCR; TCRdb's copy keeps in-frame clones and lacks some. Of under 65,000 clones in the sample, 75% to 95% were seen once. CDR1 and CDR2 from the germline V gene are SGHAT and FQNNGV. The CDR3 loop spans 15 amino acids. Trimming removed 0 bases at V and 6 bases at J, with 14 bases between. The receptor was isolated from a female donor in good health, enrolled as a control in a pregnancy study. The chain couples TRBV11-2 to TRBJ1-2; D is uncertain. This material consisted of peripheral blood, taken after pregnancy. CDR3 DNA sequence: TGTGCCAGCAGCTTAGACGGCCCCGGGAGGGATGGCTACACCTTC. Its protein product is CASSLDGPGRDGYTF.